Presented here are 12 T cell receptor beta chains from one specimen sequenced in a study of Ad26.COV2.S vaccination and SARS-CoV-2 variants. Treatment meaning: about 20 received Ad26.COV2.S at low or high dose, single or two shots; 5 received placebo; per-sample allocation not given. The samples were gathered on day 63 after the first injection of vaccine or placebo. TCRdb keeps only in-frame clones here, not all; method: immunoSEQ multiplex PCR. The data show roughly 330,000 clones, 90% seen once. Sequencing used peripheral blood, obtained in a trial of Ad26.COV2.S vaccine versus placebo. Receptor source: a person between 18 and 59 years old who received the Ad26.COV2.S COVID-19 vaccine or a placebo.

The rearrangement joins TRBV7-9 to TRBJ2-1; no reliable D call. Germline CDR1 reads SEHNR; CDR2 reads FQNEAQ (reference sequence). V lost 4 bases and J lost 5, with 6 bases in between. There are 12 residues in the CDR3. The CDR3 sequence: CASSWANNEQFF. The CDR3 DNA reads TGTGCCAGCAGCTGGGCAAACAATGAGCAGTTCTTC.

V usage is TRBV6-5 and J usage is TRBJ1-1; TRBD1 is a possible D gene (5 bases). The CDR3 consists of 14 residues. V lost 5 bases and J lost 7, with 17 bases in between. Germline CDR1 is MNHEY and CDR2 is SVGAGI. In DNA form, the CDR3 reads TGTGCCAGCAGTCCCGGTGGGGGGGGTTATGAAGCTTTCTTT. Its protein product is CASSPGGGGYEAFF.

The chain combines TRBV19 with TRBJ2-1; no clear D. The V end lost 0 bases, the J end lost 5 bases, and 14 bases lay between the germline ends. The CDR3 is 16 residues long. CDR1 and CDR2 (germline): LNHDA, SQIVND (reference sequence). DNA of the CDR3: TGTGCCAGTAGTATAGATTTCGAAGCAGGTCACAATGAGCAGTTCTTC. Protein product: CASSIDFEAGHNEQFF.

CDR3 sequence (DNA): TGTGCCAGCAGCTTTAGCCCTGGGGAGGGTAGATCACCCCTCCACTTT. It codes for CASSFSPGEGRSPLHF. The chain combines TRBV7-9 with TRBJ1-6; D gene uncertain. The CDR3 has 16 residues. The germline CDR1 and CDR2 sequences are SEHNR and FQNEAQ (reference sequence). V gave up 3 bases and J gave up 10 bases, with 19 bases separating them.

This chain joins TRBV19 and TRBJ2-1; TRBD2 matches 8 bases. This CDR3 is 14 amino acids long. V lost 0 bases, J lost 13 bases, and 8 bases stayed unmatched. Germline V gene lookup returns CDR1 LNHDA and CDR2 SQIVND (reference sequence). The CDR3 is CASSIEGSGINQFF. The CDR3 DNA reads as TGTGCCAGTAGTATAGAAGGTAGCGGGATAAATCAGTTCTTC.

The gene calls are TRBV16 and TRBJ2-5; 7 bases are shared with TRBD2. The CDR3 sequence is 14 residues long. CDR1 is KGHSY and CDR2 is FQNENV in the germline V gene. With 1 base clipped from V and 2 bases from J, the junction kept 1 base outside the gene matches. CDR3: CASSQYGRQETQYF. DNA for the CDR3: TGTGCCAGCAGCCAATACGGGAGGCAAGAGACCCAGTACTTC.

V gene TRBV4-3 combines with J gene TRBJ1-2; perhaps TRBD1 as D (5 bases). This CDR3 has 14 amino acids. V was trimmed by 0 bases and J by 8 bases, leaving 13 bases between them. Germline CDR1 LGHNA, CDR2 YSLEER. In DNA form, the CDR3 reads TGCGCCAGCAGCCAAGAAGGGCAGGGCGGAGGCTACACCTTC. This codes for CASSQEGQGGGYTF.

CDR3 sequence: CASSTYRDGYTF. The CDR3 nucleotides read TGTGCCAGCAGCACCTACAGAGATGGCTACACCTTC. This sequence joins TRBV7-2 and TRBJ1-2; D remains ambiguous. CDR3 length: 12 amino acids. Germline V CDR1 and CDR2: SGHTA, FQGNSA. Trimming took off 5 bases at V and 6 bases at J, with 10 bases between the two ends.

The rearrangement uses TRBV19 and TRBJ1-2; D is possibly TRBD1 (6 bases). This CDR3 is 13 amino acids long. The germline gives CDR1 LNHDA, CDR2 SQIVND (reference sequence). V gave up 6 bases and J gave up 6 bases, with 14 bases separating them. CDR3 protein: CASSPQGNDGYTF. CDR3 DNA sequence: TGTGCCAGTAGCCCTCAGGGGAACGATGGCTACACCTTC.

The J gene is TRBJ2-5, the V gene TRBV7-2; 8 bases agree with TRBD2. From germline, CDR1 is SGHTA and CDR2 FQGNSA. The V gene end was trimmed by 5 bases and the J gene end by 4 bases; junction bases not matched to a gene: 9. CDR3 size: 15 residues. CDR3 bases: TGTGCCAGCAGCCCGGGGGGGCTAGCGATAGAGACCCAGTACTTC. It translates to CASSPGGLAIETQYF.

The chain uses TRBV19 and TRBJ2-3; D not resolved. This CDR3 region has 13 residues. Germline V gene lookup returns CDR1 LNHDA and CDR2 SQIVND (reference sequence). V lost 0 bases, J lost 6 bases, and 7 bases lay in between. DNA of the CDR3: TGTGCCAGTAGTATAGAGGGATCGGATACGCAGTATTTT. Translated: CASSIEGSDTQYF. The complete variable domain, with remaining parts taken from reference TRBV19 and TRBJ2-3, reads DGGITQSPKYLFRKEGQNVTLSCEQNLNHDAMYWYRQDPGQGLRLIYYSQIVNDFQKGDIAEGYSVSREKKESFPLTVTSAQKNPTAFYLCASSIEGSDTQYFGPGTRLTVL.

This clone is a singleton in its sample. The CDR3 sequence: CASSQPRQGPSYGYTF. The CDR3 DNA reads as TGCGCCAGCAGCCAACCTAGACAGGGACCCAGCTATGGCTACACCTTC. The chain employs TRBV4-1 and TRBJ1-2, with 7 bases identical to TRBD1. With V trimmed by 2 bases and J by 4 bases, 10 bases remained unmatched. The CDR3 extends over 16 amino acids. In germline, CDR1 is MGHRA, CDR2 YSYEKL.